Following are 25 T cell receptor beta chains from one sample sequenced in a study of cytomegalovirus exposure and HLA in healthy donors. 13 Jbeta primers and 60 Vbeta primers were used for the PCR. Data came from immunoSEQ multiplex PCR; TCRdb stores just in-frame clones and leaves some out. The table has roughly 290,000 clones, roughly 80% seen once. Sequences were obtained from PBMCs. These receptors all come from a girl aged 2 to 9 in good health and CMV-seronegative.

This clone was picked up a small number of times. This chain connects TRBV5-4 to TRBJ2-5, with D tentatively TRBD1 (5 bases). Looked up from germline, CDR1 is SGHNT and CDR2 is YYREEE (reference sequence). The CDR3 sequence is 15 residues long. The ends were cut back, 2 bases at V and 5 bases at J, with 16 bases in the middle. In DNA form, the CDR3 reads TGTGCCAGCAGCTTCAGGGAAGGCTACGGTGAGACCCAGTACTTC. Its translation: CASSFREGYGETQYF.

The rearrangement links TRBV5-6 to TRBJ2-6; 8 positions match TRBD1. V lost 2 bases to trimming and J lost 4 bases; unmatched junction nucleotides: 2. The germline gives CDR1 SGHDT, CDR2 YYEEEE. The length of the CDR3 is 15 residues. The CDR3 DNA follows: TGTGCCAGCAGCTTCAGGGGGCGAGGGGCCAACGTCCTGACTTTC. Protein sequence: CASSFRGRGANVLTF.

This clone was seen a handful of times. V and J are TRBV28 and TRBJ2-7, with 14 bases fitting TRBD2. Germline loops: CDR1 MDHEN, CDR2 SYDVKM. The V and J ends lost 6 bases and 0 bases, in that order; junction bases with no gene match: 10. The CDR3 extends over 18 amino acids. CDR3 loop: CASRQGTSGGPYSYEQYF. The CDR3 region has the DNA TGTGCCAGCAGACAGGGGACTAGCGGGGGACCGTACTCCTACGAGCAGTACTTC. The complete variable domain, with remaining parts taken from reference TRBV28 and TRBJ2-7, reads DVKVTQSSRYLVKRTGEKVFLECVQDMDHENMFWYRQDPGLGLRLIYFSYDVKMKEKGDIPEGYSVSREKKERFSLILESASTNQTSMYLCASRQGTSGGPYSYEQYFGPGTRLTVT.

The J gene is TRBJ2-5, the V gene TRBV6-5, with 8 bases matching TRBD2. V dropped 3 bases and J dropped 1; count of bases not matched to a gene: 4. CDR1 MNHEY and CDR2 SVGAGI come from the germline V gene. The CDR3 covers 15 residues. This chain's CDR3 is CASSYGGGTQETQYF. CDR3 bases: TGTGCCAGCAGTTATGGCGGGGGGACCCAAGAGACCCAGTACTTC.

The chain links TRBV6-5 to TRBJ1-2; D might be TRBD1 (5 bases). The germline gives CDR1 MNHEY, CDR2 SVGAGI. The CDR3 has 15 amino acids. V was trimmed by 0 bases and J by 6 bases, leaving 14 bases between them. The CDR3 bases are TGTGCCAGCAGTTACTCTGGCACAGGAAGACATGGCTACACCTTC. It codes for CASSYSGTGRHGYTF.

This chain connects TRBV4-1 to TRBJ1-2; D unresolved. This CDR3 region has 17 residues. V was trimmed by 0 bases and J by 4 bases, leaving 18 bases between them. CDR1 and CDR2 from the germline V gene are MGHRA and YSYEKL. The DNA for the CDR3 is TGCGCCAGCAGCCAAGAAAGTCGCCATGGCGGGCCCTATGGCTACACCTTC. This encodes CASSQESRHGGPYGYTF.

The CDR3 sequence: CASSPEAYEQYF. The CDR3 DNA follows: TGTGCCAGCAGCCCCGAGGCCTACGAGCAGTACTTC. The chain combines TRBV11-2 with TRBJ2-7; D is uncertain. CDR1 SGHAT and CDR2 FQNNGV come from the germline V gene. Between the trimmed V and J ends, which lost 5 bases and 2 bases, there was a span of 7 bases. This CDR3 has 12 amino acids.

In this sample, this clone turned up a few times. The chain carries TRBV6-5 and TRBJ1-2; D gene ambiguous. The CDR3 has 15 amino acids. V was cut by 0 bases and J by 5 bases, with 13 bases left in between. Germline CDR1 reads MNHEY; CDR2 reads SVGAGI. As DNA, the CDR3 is TGTGCCAGCAGTTACTCTCCTCGGGAACAGTATGGCTACACCTTC. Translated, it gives CASSYSPREQYGYTF.

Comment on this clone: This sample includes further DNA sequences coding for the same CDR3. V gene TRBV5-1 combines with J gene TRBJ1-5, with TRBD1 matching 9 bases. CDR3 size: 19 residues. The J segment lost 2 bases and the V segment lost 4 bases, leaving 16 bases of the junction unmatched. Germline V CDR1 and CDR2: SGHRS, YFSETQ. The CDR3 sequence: CASSLVPGTGFRGNQPQHF. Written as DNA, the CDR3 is TGCGCCAGCAGCCTGGTCCCCGGGACAGGGTTTAGGGGCAATCAGCCCCAGCATTTT.

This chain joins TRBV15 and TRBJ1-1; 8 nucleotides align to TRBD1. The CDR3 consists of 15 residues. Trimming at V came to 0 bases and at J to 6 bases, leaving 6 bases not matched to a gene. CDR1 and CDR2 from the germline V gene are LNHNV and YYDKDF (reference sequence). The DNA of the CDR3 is TGTGCCACCAGCAGAGAAGACAGGGGCAGCGCTGAAGCTTTCTTT. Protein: CATSREDRGSAEAFF.

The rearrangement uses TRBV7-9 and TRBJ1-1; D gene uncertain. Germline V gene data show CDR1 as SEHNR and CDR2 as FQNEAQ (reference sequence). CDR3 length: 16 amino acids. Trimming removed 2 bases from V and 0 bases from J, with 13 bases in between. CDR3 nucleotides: TGTGCCAGCAGCTTAAGAGGCGTTGGTGTGAACACTGAAGCTTTCTTT. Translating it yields CASSLRGVGVNTEAFF.

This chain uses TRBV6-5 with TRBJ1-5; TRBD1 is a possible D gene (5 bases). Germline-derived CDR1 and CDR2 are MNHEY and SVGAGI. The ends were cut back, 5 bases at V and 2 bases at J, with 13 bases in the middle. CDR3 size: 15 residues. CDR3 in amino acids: CASSPTEPGNQPQHF. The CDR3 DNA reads TGTGCCAGCAGTCCGACAGAACCCGGCAATCAGCCCCAGCATTTT.

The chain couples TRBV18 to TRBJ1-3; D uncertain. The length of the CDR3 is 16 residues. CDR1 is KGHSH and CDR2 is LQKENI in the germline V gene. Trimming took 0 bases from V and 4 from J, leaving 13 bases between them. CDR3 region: CASSPPGVIRGNTIYF. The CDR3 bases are TGTGCCAGCTCACCACCCGGTGTGATCCGGGGAAACACCATATATTTT.

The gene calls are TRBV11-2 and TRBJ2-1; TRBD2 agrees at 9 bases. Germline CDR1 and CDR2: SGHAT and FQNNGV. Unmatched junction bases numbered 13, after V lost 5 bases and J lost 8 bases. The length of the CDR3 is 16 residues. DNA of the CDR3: TGTGCCAGCAGCCAAAGGGGGCGGGGGGGCGGGGATGAGCAGTTCTTC. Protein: CASSQRGRGGGDEQFF. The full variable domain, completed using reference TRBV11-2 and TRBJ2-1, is EAGVAQSPRYKIIEKRQSVAFWCNPISGHATLYWYQQILGQGPKLLIQFQNNGVVDDSQLPKDRFSAERLKGVDSTLKIQPAKLEDSAVYLCASSQRGRGGGDEQFFGPGTRLTVL.

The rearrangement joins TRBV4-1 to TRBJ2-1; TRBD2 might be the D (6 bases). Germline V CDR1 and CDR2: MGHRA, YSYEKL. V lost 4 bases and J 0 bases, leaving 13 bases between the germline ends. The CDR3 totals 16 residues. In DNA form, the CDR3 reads TGCGCCAGCAGCCGCTCGGGGGAAAGCTCCTACAATGAGCAGTTCTTC. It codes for CASSRSGESSYNEQFF.

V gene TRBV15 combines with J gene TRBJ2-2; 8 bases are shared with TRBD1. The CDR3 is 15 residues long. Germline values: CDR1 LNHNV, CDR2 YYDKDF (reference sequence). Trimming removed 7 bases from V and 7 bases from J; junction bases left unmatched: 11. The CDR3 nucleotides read TGTGCCACCACCACTCTGACAGGGGTCGGCGGGGAGCTGTTTTTT. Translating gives CATTTLTGVGGELFF.

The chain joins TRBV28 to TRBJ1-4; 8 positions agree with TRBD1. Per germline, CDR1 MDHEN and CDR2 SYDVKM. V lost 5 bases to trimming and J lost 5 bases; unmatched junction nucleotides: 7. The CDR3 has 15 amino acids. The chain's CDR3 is CASSPPTGVNEKLFF. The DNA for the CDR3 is TGTGCCAGCAGTCCCCCGACAGGGGTGAATGAAAAACTGTTTTTT.

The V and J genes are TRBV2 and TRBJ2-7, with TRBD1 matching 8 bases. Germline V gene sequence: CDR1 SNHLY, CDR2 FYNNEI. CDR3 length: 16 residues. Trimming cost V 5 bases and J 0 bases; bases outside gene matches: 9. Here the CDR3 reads CASSRFRDRSSYEQYF. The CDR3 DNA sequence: TGTGCCAGCAGTAGATTCCGGGACAGGAGCTCCTACGAGCAGTACTTC.

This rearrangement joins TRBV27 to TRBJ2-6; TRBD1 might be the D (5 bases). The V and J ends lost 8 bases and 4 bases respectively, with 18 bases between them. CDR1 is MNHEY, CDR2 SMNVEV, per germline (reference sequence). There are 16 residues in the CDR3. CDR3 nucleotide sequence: TGTGCCAGCTCCGACAGTCGTGTCTCCGGGGCCAACGTCCTGACTTTC. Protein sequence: CASSDSRVSGANVLTF.

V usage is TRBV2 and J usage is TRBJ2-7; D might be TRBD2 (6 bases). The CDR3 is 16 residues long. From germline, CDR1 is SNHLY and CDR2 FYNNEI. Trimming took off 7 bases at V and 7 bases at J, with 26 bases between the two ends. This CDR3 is CASIGEVTRGGFEQYF. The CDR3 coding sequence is TGTGCCAGCATTGGAGAAGTAACCCGCGGAGGGTTTGAGCAGTACTTC. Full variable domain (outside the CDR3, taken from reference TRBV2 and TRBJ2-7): EPEVTQTPSHQVTQMGQEVILRCVPISNHLYFYWYRQILGQKVEFLVSFYNNEISEKSEIFDDQFSVERPDGSNFTLKIRSTKLEDSAMYFCASIGEVTRGGFEQYFGPGTRLTVT.

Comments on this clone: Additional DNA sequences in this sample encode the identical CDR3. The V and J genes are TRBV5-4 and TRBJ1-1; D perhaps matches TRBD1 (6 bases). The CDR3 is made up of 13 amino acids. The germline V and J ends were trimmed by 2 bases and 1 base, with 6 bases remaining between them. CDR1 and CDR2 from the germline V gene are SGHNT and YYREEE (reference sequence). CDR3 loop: CASSLQGNTEAFF. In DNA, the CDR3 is TGTGCCAGCAGCTTACAGGGGAACACTGAAGCTTTCTTT.

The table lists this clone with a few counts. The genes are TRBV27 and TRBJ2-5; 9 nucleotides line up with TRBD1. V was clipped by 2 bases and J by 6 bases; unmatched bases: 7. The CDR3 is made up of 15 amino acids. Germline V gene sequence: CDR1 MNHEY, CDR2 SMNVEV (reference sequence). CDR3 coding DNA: TGTGCCAGCAGTTTAAGGGCGGACAGGGGTCAGACCCAGTACTTC. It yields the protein CASSLRADRGQTQYF.

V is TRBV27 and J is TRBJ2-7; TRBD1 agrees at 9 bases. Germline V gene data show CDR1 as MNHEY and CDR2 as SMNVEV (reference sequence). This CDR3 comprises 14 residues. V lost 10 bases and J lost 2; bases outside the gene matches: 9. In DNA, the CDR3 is TGTGCCACCCAAGCCGGGACAGGGACCTACGAGCAGTACTTC. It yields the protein CATQAGTGTYEQYF.

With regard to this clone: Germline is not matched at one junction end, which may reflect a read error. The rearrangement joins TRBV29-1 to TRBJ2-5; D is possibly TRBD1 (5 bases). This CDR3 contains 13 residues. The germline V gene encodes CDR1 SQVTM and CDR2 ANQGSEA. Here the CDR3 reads CSGYRGYQEPQYF. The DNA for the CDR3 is TGCAGCGGGTATAGGGGCTATCAAGAGCCCCAGTACTTC.

In DNA form, the CDR3 reads TGTGCCATCAGTGGACAAATGGACAGGGCAGGAGAGACCCAGTACTTC. Translation gives CAISGQMDRAGETQYF. The V call is TRBV10-3, the J call TRBJ2-5; TRBD1 agrees at 8 bases. Germline trimming cut 4 bases from V and 4 bases from J; bases unmatched to any gene: 11. The CDR3 totals 16 residues. Germline assignment: CDR1 ENHRY and CDR2 SYGVKD.